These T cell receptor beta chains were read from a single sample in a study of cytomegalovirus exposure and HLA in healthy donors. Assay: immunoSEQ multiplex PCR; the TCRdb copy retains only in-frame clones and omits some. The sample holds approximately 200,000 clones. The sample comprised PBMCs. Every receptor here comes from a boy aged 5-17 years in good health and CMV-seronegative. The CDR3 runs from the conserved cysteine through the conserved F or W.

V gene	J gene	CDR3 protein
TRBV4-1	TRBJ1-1	CASSYEPGTSEAFF
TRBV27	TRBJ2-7	CASSLVGTGAYEQYF
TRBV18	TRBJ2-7	CASSPTGSQLYEQYF
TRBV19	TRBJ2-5	CASKGGGTAETQYF
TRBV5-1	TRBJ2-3	CASSGSSGGALDTQYF
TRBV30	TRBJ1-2	CAWSGGDRDYGYTF
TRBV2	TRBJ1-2	CASRGIAAGEYGYTF
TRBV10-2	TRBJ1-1	CASSESGVLNTEAFF
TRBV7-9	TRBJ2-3	CASSLAGGAITDTQYF
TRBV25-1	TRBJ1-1	CASSELTVTEAFF
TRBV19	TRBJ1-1	CASSMGLPEAFF
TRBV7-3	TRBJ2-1	CASSATSGGYNEQFF
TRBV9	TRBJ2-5	CASSVAGYLLETQYF
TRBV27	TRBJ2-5	CASSFASLETQYF
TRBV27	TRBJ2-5	CASSLSGLAGQETQYF
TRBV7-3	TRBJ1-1	CASSLTRNTEAFF
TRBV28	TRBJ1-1	CASSLLRGSGTEAFF
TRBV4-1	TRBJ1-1	CASSQREGGTEAFF
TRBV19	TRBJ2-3	CASSIATSRLTDTQYF
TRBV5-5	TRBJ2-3	CASSTLAGGLTDTQYF
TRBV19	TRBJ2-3	CASSPTASTNTQYF
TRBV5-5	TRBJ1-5	CASSLRSGFQPQHF
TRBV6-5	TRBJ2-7	CASSTGPEEQYF
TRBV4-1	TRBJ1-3	CASRGFSRGNTIYF
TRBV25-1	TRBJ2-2	CASSDRRGGGELFF
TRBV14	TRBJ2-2	CAIRRQGLPGELFF
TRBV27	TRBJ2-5	CASSGSTPYQETQYF
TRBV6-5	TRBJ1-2	CASSYVSTGKNYGYTF
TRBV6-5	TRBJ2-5	CASRRGDRTETQYF
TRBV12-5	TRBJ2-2	CASAPGFTTGELFF
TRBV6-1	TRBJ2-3	CASRGTRGMGDTQYF
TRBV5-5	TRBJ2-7	CASSLTADDFYEQYF
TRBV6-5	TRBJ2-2	CASSGTAGMTGELFF
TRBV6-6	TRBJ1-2	CAVIQGDDGYTF
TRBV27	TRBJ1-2	CASSFGGQSYGYTF
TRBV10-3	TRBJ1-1	CAIRETPNTEAFF
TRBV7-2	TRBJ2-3	CASSGLTGPSTDTQYF
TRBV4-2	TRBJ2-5	CASSQPQYGGETQYF
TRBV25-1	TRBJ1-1	CATSGQGKTEAFF
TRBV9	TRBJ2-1	CASSVAGRNNEQFF
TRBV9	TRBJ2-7	CASSVEQVTYEQYF
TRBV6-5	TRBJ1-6	CASKRTGPSPLHF
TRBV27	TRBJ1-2	CASSLSTVMTYGYTF
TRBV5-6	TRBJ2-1	CASSPYNGQVQFF
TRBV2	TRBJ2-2	CASSEYPQSTGELFF